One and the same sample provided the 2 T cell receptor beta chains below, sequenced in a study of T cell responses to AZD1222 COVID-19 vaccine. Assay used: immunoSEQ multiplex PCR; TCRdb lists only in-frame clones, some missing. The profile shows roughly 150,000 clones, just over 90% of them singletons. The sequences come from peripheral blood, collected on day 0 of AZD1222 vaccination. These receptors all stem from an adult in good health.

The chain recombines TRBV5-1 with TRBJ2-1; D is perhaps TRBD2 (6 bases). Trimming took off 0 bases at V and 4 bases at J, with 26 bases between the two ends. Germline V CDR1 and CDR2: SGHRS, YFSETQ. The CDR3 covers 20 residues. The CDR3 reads CASSLGYPVRGSTIYNEQFF. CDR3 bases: TGCGCCAGCAGCTTGGGGTACCCTGTACGGGGGTCAACGATTTACAATGAGCAGTTCTTC.

The CDR3: CATSRDGSVDTQYF. The CDR3 coding sequence is TGTGCCACCAGCAGAGATGGATCAGTAGATACGCAGTATTTT. This sequence joins TRBV15 and TRBJ2-3; no firm D call. CDR1 LNHNV and CDR2 YYDKDF come from the germline V gene (reference sequence). The CDR3 is 14 residues long. With 0 bases removed from V and 5 bases from J, the gap between germline ends came to 9 bases.